This T cell receptor (beta chain) was documented in a study of control samples from healthy donors and cancer patients. The protocol was immunoSEQ multiplex PCR, while the TCRdb copy is restricted to in-frame clones and leaves out a portion. Of about 82,000 clones in the sample, more than 70% are singletons; the top ten hold around 20%. The CDR3 has 12 amino acids. Germline loops: CDR1 MNHNY, CDR2 SVGAGI (reference sequence). V trimming: 6 bases; J trimming: 7 bases; junction bases outside the gene matches: 2. The clonotype was recovered from a man aged 45-65 years in good health. The chain is built from TRBV6-6 and TRBJ2-1; 8 nucleotides align to TRBD1. The material sequenced was blood. The CDR3 is CASRWTGNEQFF. CDR3 bases: TGTGCCAGCAGGTGGACAGGGAATGAGCAGTTCTTC.